This TCR beta chain was captured by sequencing in a study of blood T cell repertoires in COVID-19. The age range of participants was about 18 to 89 years, with residence in about two dozen US areas. Recovery among Cohort 3 donors was established by two negative PCRs, clearance, or symptom resolution. Authors' methods: Estimation of nucleated cell counts was performed using reference gene primer amplification. TCRdb keeps only in-frame clones here, not all; method: immunoSEQ multiplex PCR. V, J and clone size were drawn from that table, and D and trimming were deduced from the DNA. The table has more than 200,000 clones, more than 75% seen once. V was clipped by 5 bases and J by 9 bases; unmatched bases: 9. There are 13 residues in the CDR3. Germline V gene sequence: CDR1 PRHDT, CDR2 FYEKMQ (reference sequence).

The specimen was PBMCs or T cells enriched from blood (not recorded which). The V gene is TRBV13, the J gene TRBJ1-1; 7 bases are shared with TRBD1. The receptor was derived from a woman in her forties or fifties who had recovered from COVID-19. In DNA, the CDR3 is TGTGCCAGCAGCGTTACGACAGGGATAAAAGCTTTCTTT. Translated, it gives CASSVTTGIKAFF.